This T cell receptor (beta chain) stems from a study of T-cell reconstitution after alpha-beta-depleted transplantation in children. Overall study results and limits: Recipient T cells and thymic progenitors that survived were the source of the high TCRbeta diversity seen at day 60 in some patients. Newly made T cells mostly supplied T-cell counts and diversity one year after transplant. There were reportedly several hundred expanded graft clones from which alpha-beta T cells came about two months after transplant.

In this sample, this clonotype turned up many times. Its antigen is currently unknown. Trimming stripped 4 bases from V and 0 bases from J, with 15 bases between. This CDR3 comprises 16 residues. Looked up from germline, CDR1 is SGHVS and CDR2 is FQNEAQ. Unique molecular identifiers were used to barcode this TCRbeta library. TCRdb passed the PCR reads through MiXCR, listing each CDR3 protein once. Here the sample spans 330,000 or so distinct CDR3 sequences, nearly 8% being singletons. The genes are TRBV7-8 and TRBJ1-1; weak D call: TRBD1 (6 bases). The clonotype was recovered from a female patient aged 2 to 10 who had a stem cell transplant for Fanconi anemia, so the T cells may come from the graft donor. The specimen comprised peripheral blood, sampled 360 days after TCRalphabeta/CD19-depleted stem cell transplant. The CDR3 coding sequence is TGTGCCAGCAGCTCTACCCAGGGGCAGATGAACACTGAAGCTTTCTTT. This gives the protein CASSSTQGQMNTEAFF.